These 4 T cell receptor beta chains were all obtained from the same sample, sequenced in a study of cytomegalovirus exposure and HLA in healthy donors. PCR involved 60 Vbeta and 13 Jbeta primers. The data were produced by immunoSEQ multiplex PCR, yet TCRdb's version contains in-frame clones alone and is incomplete. The sample records about 190,000 clones, roughly nine tenths being singletons. Source material: PBMCs. The receptor set was obtained from a boy between 2 and 15 years old in good health and CMV-seronegative.

The rearrangement links TRBV29-1 to TRBJ1-1; unclear D gene. The CDR3 runs to 13 residues. The V end was cut by 0 bases, the J end by 0 bases, with 5 bases between. The germline V gene encodes CDR1 SQVTM and CDR2 ANQGSEA. CDR3 in amino acids: CSVEDQVNTEAFF. CDR3 nucleotides: TGCAGCGTTGAAGATCAGGTGAACACTGAAGCTTTCTTT.

The V and J genes are TRBV29-1 and TRBJ2-3, with 8 bases matching TRBD2. J was trimmed by 0 bases and V by 1 base; bases with no gene match: 6. CDR1 and CDR2 from the germline V gene are SQVTM and ANQGSEA. The CDR3 runs 16 residues. CDR3 in DNA: TGCAGCGTTGAAGGATACACTAGCGGCAGCACAGATACGCAGTATTTT. It is translated as CSVEGYTSGSTDTQYF.

In this sample, this clone turned up a few times. CDR3 DNA: TGTGCCAGCAGTGATGTGGACAGGGCCCACGAGCAGTACTTC. Encoded protein: CASSDVDRAHEQYF. The chain carries TRBV2 and TRBJ2-7; 8 bases fit TRBD1. The CDR3 is 14 amino acids. Trimming at V came to 3 bases and at J to 5 bases, leaving 6 bases not matched to a gene. The germline V gene has CDR1 SNHLY and CDR2 FYNNEI. Combining the CDR3 with reference TRBV2 and TRBJ2-7 gives the whole variable domain EPEVTQTPSHQVTQMGQEVILRCVPISNHLYFYWYRQILGQKVEFLVSFYNNEISEKSEIFDDQFSVERPDGSNFTLKIRSTKLEDSAMYFCASSDVDRAHEQYFGPGTRLTVT.

The rearrangement links TRBV5-1 to TRBJ2-1; TRBD2 aligns across 12 bases. The ends lost 7 bases at V and 9 bases at J; junction bases unmatched: 11. CDR3 length equals 15 residues. Germline CDR1 and CDR2: SGHRS and YFSETQ. CDR3 in amino acids: CASQGLAGSHGEQFF. CDR3 nucleotides: TGCGCCAGCCAGGGACTAGCGGGTTCGCACGGTGAGCAGTTCTTC.